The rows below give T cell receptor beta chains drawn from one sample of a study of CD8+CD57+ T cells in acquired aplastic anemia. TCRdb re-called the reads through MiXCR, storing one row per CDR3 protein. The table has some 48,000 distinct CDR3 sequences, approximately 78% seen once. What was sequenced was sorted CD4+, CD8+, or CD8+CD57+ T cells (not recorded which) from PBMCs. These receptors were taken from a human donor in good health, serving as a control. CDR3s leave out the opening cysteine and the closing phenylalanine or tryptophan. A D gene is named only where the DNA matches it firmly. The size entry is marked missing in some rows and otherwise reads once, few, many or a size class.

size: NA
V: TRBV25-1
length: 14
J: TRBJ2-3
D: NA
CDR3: ASSPSGQVFTDTQY

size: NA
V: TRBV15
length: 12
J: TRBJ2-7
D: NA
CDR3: ATRGADGPYEQY

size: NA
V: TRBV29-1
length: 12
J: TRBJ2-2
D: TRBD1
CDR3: SVEWTGNTGELF

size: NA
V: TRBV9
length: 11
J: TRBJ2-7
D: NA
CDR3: ASSVGQDDEQY

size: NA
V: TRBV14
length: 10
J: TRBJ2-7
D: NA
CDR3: ASSQGDSEQY

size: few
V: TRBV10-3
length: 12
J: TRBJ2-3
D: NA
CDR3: AIKAGQHTDTQY

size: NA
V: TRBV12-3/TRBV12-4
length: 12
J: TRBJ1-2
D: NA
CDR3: ASSLGGPAYGYT

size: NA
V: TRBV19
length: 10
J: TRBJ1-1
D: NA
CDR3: AITSVGVRAF

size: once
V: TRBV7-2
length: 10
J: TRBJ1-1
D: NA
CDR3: ASSPGSTEAF

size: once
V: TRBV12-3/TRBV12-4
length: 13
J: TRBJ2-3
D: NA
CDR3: ASSLAGGGADTQY